A selection of T cell receptor beta chains follows, all from one sample in a study of blood T cell repertoires in COVID-19. Method: immunoSEQ multiplex PCR; TCRdb's copy keeps in-frame clones and lacks some. The repertoire holds about 140,000 clones, more than 75% seen once, with about 9.4% in the top ten. Sequencing input: peripheral blood. The receptors shown here come from a woman aged 50 to 60 with active or convalescent COVID-19. Both conserved end residues are part of each CDR3.

CDR3 length	V gene	J gene	CDR3 protein
14	TRBV28	TRBJ1-3	CASGITGTGNTIYF
14	TRBV4-2	TRBJ2-2	CASSQGGGAGELFF
12	TRBV7-2	TRBJ2-7	CASSSPFYEQYF
17	TRBV27	TRBJ2-7	CASSLSPSDRSSYEQYF
16	TRBV5-4	TRBJ2-1	CASSRILASSYNEQFF
13	TRBV7-3	TRBJ2-5	CASSRDGQETQYF
13	TRBV7-9	TRBJ1-4	CASSLDTDEKLFF
18	TRBV5-1	TRBJ2-1	CASSFLAGGVTPYNEQFF
14	TRBV27	TRBJ2-1	CASRRAGVFNEQFF
14	TRBV7-2	TRBJ1-1	CASSFNPPETEAFF
14	TRBV19	TRBJ1-2	CASSPTGQLYGYTF
14	TRBV28	TRBJ1-2	CASRSGTGPYGYTF
13	TRBV30	TRBJ2-5	CAWSVSYQETQYF
13	TRBV11-1	TRBJ1-6	CASSRLGGSPLHF
14	TRBV28	TRBJ2-1	CASSPPEVYNEQFF
13	TRBV28	TRBJ1-2	CASESKGDYGYTF
14	TRBV6-2/TRBV6-3	TRBJ2-5	CASSLSGGIETQYF
13	TRBV11-2	TRBJ2-3	CASTGRGADTQYF
15	TRBV4-1	TRBJ2-7	CASSQDSAGSYEQYF
14	TRBV10-3	TRBJ1-3	CAISLVSSGNTIYF
15	TRBV6-2/TRBV6-3	TRBJ1-1	CASSYSNRGYTEAFF
20	TRBV4-1	TRBJ2-3	CASRRDSGTSGEGGTDTQYF
12	TRBV5-8	TRBJ1-2	CASSFGSNGYTF
13	TRBV7-3	TRBJ1-5	CASSPSGNQPQHF
14	TRBV7-2	TRBJ1-2	CASSPAGGTAGYTF
13	TRBV29-1	TRBJ1-1	CSGSRGQNTEAFF
15	TRBV18	TRBJ1-5	CASSPSRDSNQPQHF
14	TRBV18	TRBJ2-1	CASSPTGWGDEQFF
15	TRBV18	TRBJ1-1	CASSLRGDMNTEAFF
14	TRBV6-5	TRBJ2-6	CASLTPSGANVLTF
14	TRBV24-1	TRBJ2-2	CATSDFWGAGELFF
15	TRBV29-1	TRBJ1-2	CSVVASRGGNYGYTF
17	TRBV10-3	TRBJ1-6	CAISERGPRAYNSPLHF
16	TRBV5-8	TRBJ1-2	CASSFSGTGENYGYTF
14	TRBV6-5	TRBJ2-5	CATKVGYSQETQYF
12	TRBV10-1	TRBJ1-4	CASSYRGEKLFF
12	TRBV30	TRBJ2-7	CACSGGVYEQYF
14	TRBV6-5	TRBJ1-1	CASRIQGARTEAFF
14	TRBV28	TRBJ1-2	CASSPETGGRGYTF
17	TRBV27	TRBJ1-2	CASSPLGSDRLVYGYTF
12	TRBV30	TRBJ1-3	CACAHRGDTIYF
14	TRBV4-1	TRBJ2-7	CASSQLAGVYEQYF
16	TRBV10-2	TRBJ2-3	CASSERLAGGPDTQYF